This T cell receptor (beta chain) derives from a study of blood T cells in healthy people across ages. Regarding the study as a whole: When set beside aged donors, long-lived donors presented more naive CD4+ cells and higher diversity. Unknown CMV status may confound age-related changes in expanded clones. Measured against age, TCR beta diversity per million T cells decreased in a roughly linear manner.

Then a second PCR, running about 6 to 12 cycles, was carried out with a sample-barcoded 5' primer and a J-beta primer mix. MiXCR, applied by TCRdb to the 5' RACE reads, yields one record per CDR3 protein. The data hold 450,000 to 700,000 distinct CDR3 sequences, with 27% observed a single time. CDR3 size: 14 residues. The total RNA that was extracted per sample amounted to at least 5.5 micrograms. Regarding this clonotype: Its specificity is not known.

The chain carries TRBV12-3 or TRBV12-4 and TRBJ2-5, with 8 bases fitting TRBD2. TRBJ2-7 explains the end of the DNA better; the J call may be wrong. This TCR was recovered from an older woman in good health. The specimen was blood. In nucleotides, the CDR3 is TGTGCCAGCAGTTTGACTAGCGACTCCTACGAGCAGTACTTC. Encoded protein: CASSLTSDSYEQYF.